Each of the 10 T cell receptor beta chains below was sequenced from the same sample in a study of cytomegalovirus exposure and HLA in healthy donors. PCR primers comprised 60 Vbeta and 13 Jbeta primers. Profiling relied on immunoSEQ multiplex PCR, and the TCRdb table lists in-frame clones only, not all of them. The sample table sets out under 250,000 clones. The sequenced sample was PBMCs. These receptors were taken from a girl aged 2 to 10 in good health and CMV-seropositive.

The V gene is TRBV28, the J gene TRBJ2-1; 15 bases line up with TRBD2. This CDR3 region has 19 residues. Germline V gene sequence: CDR1 MDHEN, CDR2 SYDVKM. Trimming took 6 bases from V and 8 from J; bases not matched to a gene: 17. This CDR3 is CASSGPPTGTSGRLYEQFF. Here the CDR3 DNA reads TGTGCCAGCAGCGGCCCTCCGACCGGGACTAGCGGGAGGTTGTATGAGCAGTTCTTC.

The rearrangement links TRBV15 to TRBJ1-6; 7 bases are shared with TRBD1. V gave up 2 bases and J gave up 5 bases; unmatched junction bases: 9. From germline, CDR1 is LNHNV and CDR2 YYDKDF (reference sequence). The CDR3 totals 17 residues. The CDR3 nucleotides read TGTGCCACCAGCAGAAGGGGGGACAGACGGGATAATTCACCCCTCCACTTT. It encodes CATSRRGDRRDNSPLHF.

The V gene is TRBV4-2, the J gene TRBJ2-6, with TRBD1 as a possible D gene (5 bases). Germline V gene lookup returns CDR1 LGHNA and CDR2 YNFKEQ. V gave up 1 base and J gave up 4 bases, with 14 bases separating them. The CDR3 extends over 17 amino acids. CDR3 bases: TGTGCCAGCAGCCAAGCGGCAGGGATTACCGGGGCCAACGTCCTGACTTTC. Its translation is CASSQAAGITGANVLTF.

The chain carries TRBV2 and TRBJ2-2, with TRBD1 as a possible D gene (6 bases). The CDR3 covers 15 residues. Germline-derived CDR1 and CDR2 are SNHLY and FYNNEI. The V gene lost 4 bases and the J gene lost 0 bases, with 9 bases spanning the gap. The CDR3 DNA reads TGTGCCAGCAGTGGACAGGTCTCGAACACCGGGGAGCTGTTTTTT. Protein: CASSGQVSNTGELFF.

The gene calls are TRBV20-1 and TRBJ1-1; D call uncertain. Germline loops: CDR1 DFQATT, CDR2 SNEGSKA (reference sequence). The length of the CDR3 is 11 residues. The CDR3 nucleotides are TGCAGCACTGAGGCCCACACTGAAGCTTTCTTT. It yields the protein CSTEAHTEAFF.

This chain links TRBV2 with TRBJ1-4, with D unclear. Germline CDR1 reads SNHLY; CDR2 reads FYNNEI. CDR3 size: 14 residues. Trimming cost V 4 bases and J 2 bases, with 8 bases left between them. The CDR3: CASSVVQTNEKLFF. CDR3 coding DNA: TGTGCCAGCAGTGTGGTGCAGACTAATGAAAAACTGTTTTTT.

J is TRBJ2-1 and V is TRBV20-1; no clear D gene. This CDR3 is built from 11 residues. Trimming removed 3 bases at V and 7 bases at J, with 7 bases between. Per the germline V gene, CDR1 is DFQATT and CDR2 is SNEGSKA (reference sequence). The CDR3 DNA reads as TGCAGTGCTAGTAACGAGAATGAGCAGTTCTTC. It translates to CSASNENEQFF.

As regards this clone: One junction end disagrees with the germline gene, perhaps due to a read error. The chain couples TRBV7-7 to TRBJ2-6, with TRBD1 as a possible D gene (5 bases). The CDR3 consists of 13 residues. Per germline, CDR1 SSHAT and CDR2 FNYEAQ (reference sequence). CDR3 residues: CASSGSGADVLTF. The CDR3 nucleotides are TGTGCCAGCAGCGGCTCTGGGGCCGACGTCCTGACTTTC.

The chain employs TRBV19 and TRBJ2-1; D is unclear. The CDR3 is 15 amino acids. Trimming shortened V by 3 bases and J by 2 bases, and 11 bases separated the two germline ends. CDR1 is LNHDA and CDR2 is SQIVND in the germline V gene (reference sequence). The CDR3 DNA is TGTGCCAGTAGTATCGTCCCGGGTACCTACAATGAGCAGTTCTTC. Protein product: CASSIVPGTYNEQFF.

CDR3 sequence reads: CASSGAGSRYEQYF. The CDR3 DNA reads TGCGCCAGCAGCGGGGCAGGCAGCCGATACGAGCAGTACTTC. This chain connects TRBV5-1 to TRBJ2-7; possible D gene TRBD1, 5 bases. The CDR3 contains 14 residues. CDR1 is SGHRS and CDR2 is YFSETQ in the germline V gene. Trimming pared 4 bases from V and 4 bases from J, leaving 15 bases between.